These T cell receptor beta chains were read from a single sample in a study of spatial heterogeneity in lung cancer. TCRdb reprocessed the 5' RACE reads with MiXCR, giving one entry per CDR3 protein. The sample consists of roughly 18,000 distinct CDR3 sequences, about 19% of them appearing once. This sample comprised PBMCs, obtained at surgery. The receptors were sampled from a male donor with early-stage non-small cell lung cancer. CDR3s include the opening cysteine and the closing phenylalanine or tryptophan. D genes are given only for firm matches. Some rows mark clone size as missing; the rest say once, few, many or name a class of expanded clone.

>few|TRBD2|TRBV19|TRBJ2-1
TGTGCCAGTAGCCCTATGAGCGGGGGCTACAATGAGCAGTTCTTC
CASSPMSGGYNEQFF
>few|NA|TRBV20-1|TRBJ1-2
TGCAGTGCTAGTGCCCAGGACATCGATGGCTACACCTTC
CSASAQDIDGYTF
>NA|NA|TRBV9|TRBJ2-5
TGTGCCAGCAGCGTAGGAACTGCCGATGGGGTAGAGACCCAGTACTTC
CASSVGTADGVETQYF
>few|NA|TRBV5-5|TRBJ1-5
TGTGCCAGCAGCCCGGGTGCGGATCAGCCCCAGCATTTT
CASSPGADQPQHF
>NA|NA|TRBV10-3|TRBJ2-3
TGTGCTTCTGGGCTGGGAGATACGCAGTATTTT
CASGLGDTQYF
>few|NA|TRBV6-1|TRBJ2-2
TGTGCCAGCACCAAATCGGGCTTCCCCTCCGGGGAGCTGTTTTTT
CASTKSGFPSGELFF
>many|NA|TRBV30|TRBJ2-3
TGTGCCTGGAGTGTATGGGGGGTTCTGGATACGCAGTATTTT
CAWSVWGVLDTQYF
>NA|TRBD2|TRBV10-3|TRBJ2-1
TGTGCCCTGGGCAGGGAGGGCAATGAGCAGTTCTTC
CALGREGNEQFF
>hyperexpanded|NA|TRBV6-5|TRBJ1-1
TGTGCCAGCAGTTACGGGGGGGGCTACACTGAAGCTTTCTTT
CASSYGGGYTEAFF
>many|TRBD1|TRBV18|TRBJ1-1
TGTGCCAGCTCACCCTCGACAGGGATGCACACTGAAGCTTTCTTT
CASSPSTGMHTEAFF
>many|TRBD2|TRBV6-4|TRBJ2-3
TGTGCCAGCAGTGGGGGTAGCGGGGTGTCCGATACGCAGTATTTT
CASSGGSGVSDTQYF
>many|NA|TRBV7-9|TRBJ2-7
TGTGCCAGCAGCTTACCGGGACCCCACTACGAGCAGTACTTC
CASSLPGPHYEQYF
>medium-sized|NA|TRBV5-1|TRBJ1-1
TGCGCCAGCAGCTTGGTCGGGGCTTCCTATGATAACACTGAAGCTTTCTTT
CASSLVGASYDNTEAFF
>NA|TRBD1|TRBV7-9|TRBJ2-7
TGTGCCAGCAGCTTCGAGACAGGGGTGGGCGAGCAGTACTTC
CASSFETGVGEQYF
>NA|TRBD1|TRBV18|TRBJ1-4
TGTGCCAGCTCACTTACAGGGGCAACTAATGAAAAACTGTTTTTT
CASSLTGATNEKLFF
>NA|TRBD1|TRBV6-4|TRBJ2-3
TGTGCCAGCAGTGCCGACAGAGAGGGGGCTAGCACAGATACGCAGTATTTT
CASSADREGASTDTQYF
>many|TRBD1|TRBV7-3|TRBJ2-5
TGTGCCAGCAGCACCATGGGACAGCAAGAGACCCAGTACTTC
CASSTMGQQETQYF
>NA|NA|TRBV13|TRBJ2-5
TGTGCCAGCAGCACCCAACAGGGACGGGAGACCCAGTACTTC
CASSTQQGRETQYF
>many|NA|TRBV7-8|TRBJ1-3
TGTGCCAGCAGCTTAGCGCCCGGCAAGACAAGGAACACCATATATTTT
CASSLAPGKTRNTIYF
>few|NA|TRBV7-2|TRBJ2-1
TGTGCCAGCAGACCTTCAGGGATGGCCTACAATGAGCAGTTCTTC
CASRPSGMAYNEQFF
>few|NA|TRBV7-2|TRBJ2-5
TGTGCCAGCACCCCGTACGTCCAAGAGACCCAGTACTTC
CASTPYVQETQYF
>NA|NA|TRBV6-5|TRBJ2-7
TGTGCCAGCAGTTACGGGGACGGACCCTACGAGCAGTACTTC
CASSYGDGPYEQYF
>NA|TRBD1|TRBV6-1|TRBJ1-2
TGTGCCAGCACCGCGGACAGGGGGATTGGCTATGGCTACACCTTC
CASTADRGIGYGYTF
>NA|NA|TRBV5-5|TRBJ2-2
TGTGCCAGCAGCTTCGGCGAGGGATCGGCCGGGGAGCTGTTTTTT
CASSFGEGSAGELFF
>NA|NA|TRBV12-3/TRBV12-4|TRBJ1-2
TGTGCCAGCAGACCGGTGGGGGCCTCTGGGGGCTACACCTTC
CASRPVGASGGYTF
>few|TRBD2|TRBV10-3|TRBJ2-1
TGTGCCACAACTAGCGGGGACCGGGCGGGTAATGAGCAGTTCTTC
CATTSGDRAGNEQFF
>many|TRBD1|TRBV5-6|TRBJ2-7
TGTGCCAGCAGCTACCTACAGGGGGCGAGCTCCTACGAGCAGTACTTC
CASSYLQGASSYEQYF
>NA|NA|TRBV5-8|TRBJ1-4
TGTGCCAGCAGCTTGGGCCGGAGAACTAATGAAAAACTGTTTTTT
CASSLGRRTNEKLFF
>NA|NA|TRBV13|TRBJ1-2
TGTGCCAGCAGCTTAGGCGGGGGTGGCTACACCTTC
CASSLGGGGYTF
>many|TRBD1|TRBV30|TRBJ1-1
TGTGCCTGGAGCAGGGGGCTCGACACTGAAGCTTTCTTT
CAWSRGLDTEAFF
>many|TRBD1|TRBV7-2|TRBJ1-5
TGTGCCAGCGGAATTATCACAGGGGATCAGCCCCAGCATTTT
CASGIITGDQPQHF
>NA|NA|TRBV20-1|TRBJ1-1
TGCAGTGCTAGACCTAGGGAGAACACTGAAGCTTTCTTT
CSARPRENTEAFF
>medium-sized|NA|TRBV11-2|TRBJ2-5
TGTGCCAGCAGCTTAGTCCAAGAGACCCAGTACTTC
CASSLVQETQYF
>medium-sized|TRBD2|TRBV19|TRBJ2-1
TGTGCCAGTAGGGGAGGGGCAGGCAATGAGCAGTTCTTC
CASRGGAGNEQFF
>few|TRBD2|TRBV9|TRBJ2-1
TGTGCCAGCAGCGCTAGCGGGGGGCACAATGAGCAGTTCTTC
CASSASGGHNEQFF
>many|NA|TRBV5-1|TRBJ2-2
TGCGCCAGCATAGATAGGAACACCGGGGAGCTGTTTTTT
CASIDRNTGELFF
>NA|TRBD1|TRBV5-8|TRBJ2-6
TGTGCCAGCAGCTTGGGGGGGACAGCTGGGGCCAACGTCCTGACTTTC
CASSLGGTAGANVLTF
>many|TRBD2|TRBV20-1|TRBJ2-7
TGCAGTGCTAGAGGCAGCGGGGCCTACGAGCAGTACTTC
CSARGSGAYEQYF
>many|TRBD1|TRBV5-1|TRBJ2-7
TGCGCCAGCAGCTCGGGACAGGGGAATCTCTACGAGCAGTACTTC
CASSSGQGNLYEQYF
>many|NA|TRBV29-1|TRBJ2-3
TGCAGCGTTGCCCCGACAACCCTTAACACAGATACGCAGTATTTT
CSVAPTTLNTDTQYF
>many|TRBD1|TRBV2|TRBJ2-1
TGTGCCAGCACTAAGACAGGGACCAATGAGCAGTTCTTC
CASTKTGTNEQFF
>medium-sized|NA|TRBV19|TRBJ2-7
TGTGCCAGTAGTATAACGGAGGGGGCTAACTACGAGCAGTACTTC
CASSITEGANYEQYF
>NA|NA|TRBV4-1|TRBJ2-1
TGCGCCAGCAGCCAAGATGGTAAGGGCAATGAGCAGTTCTTC
CASSQDGKGNEQFF
>many|TRBD1|TRBV6-5|TRBJ2-7
TGTGCCAGCAGACGACCGGGACAGGCCTCCTACGAGCAGTACTTC
CASRRPGQASYEQYF
>many|NA|TRBV19|TRBJ1-2
TGTGCCAGTAGTATAGATCGACACATCTATGGCTACACCTTC
CASSIDRHIYGYTF
>few|NA|TRBV6-5|TRBJ2-1
TGTGCCAGCAGCCCTACATGGTCGGGAAACAATGAGCAGTTCTTC
CASSPTWSGNNEQFF
>medium-sized|TRBD1|TRBV5-1|TRBJ2-3
TGCGCCAGCAGCGGAGACAGGGGTGCAGATACGCAGTATTTT
CASSGDRGADTQYF
>few|NA|TRBV29-1|TRBJ1-5
TGCAGCGTTCAGTTTTCGGCAGATCAGCCCCAGCATTTT
CSVQFSADQPQHF
>NA|NA|TRBV19|TRBJ2-5
TGTGCCAGTAGTCTTTACGGGGAGACCCAGTACTTC
CASSLYGETQYF
>few|NA|TRBV12-3/TRBV12-4|TRBJ2-7
TGTGCCAGCAGTTTAGACGTCGTGCAGTACTTC
CASSLDVVQYF
>medium-sized|TRBD2|TRBV9|TRBJ2-2
TGTGCCAGCAGCGAAACCTCTAGCGGGGTGAGGACCGGGGAGCTGTTTTTT
CASSETSSGVRTGELFF
>many|NA|TRBV6-1|TRBJ2-1
TGTGCCAGCAGTGAACGTCTAGACTCCTACAATGAGCAGTTCTTC
CASSERLDSYNEQFF
>many|NA|TRBV2|TRBJ2-7
TGTGCCAGCAGTGAGATTCTTGGCGAAAGGGTTTTCGGCGAGCAGTACTTC
CASSEILGERVFGEQYF
>NA|TRBD2|TRBV7-9|TRBJ2-3
TGTGCCAGCAGCCCCGGGGGGGCGGGAGGCACAGATACGCAGTATTTT
CASSPGGAGGTDTQYF
>many|NA|TRBV20-1|TRBJ1-1
TGCAGTGCTAGAGACTGGAGGCATTCGAACACTGAAGCTTTCTTT
CSARDWRHSNTEAFF
>NA|TRBD2|TRBV7-9|TRBJ2-3
TGTGCCAGCAGCCTAGGAGGACTAGCGGGAGATACGCAGTATTTT
CASSLGGLAGDTQYF
>few|NA|TRBV7-9|TRBJ1-6
TGCGCCAGCAGCACGTGGCTACAGGGTCGCGATTCACCCCTCCACTTT
CASSTWLQGRDSPLHF
>few|TRBD2|TRBV14|TRBJ2-1
TGTGCCAGCAGCCTCTTCGACGGGAGGGGGGGCTCCTACAATGAGCAGTTCTTC
CASSLFDGRGGSYNEQFF